Below, 22 T cell receptor beta chains from the same sample are listed, as sequenced in a study of T cell repertoires in aging, cancer and after chemotherapy. A mixed TRB-A/B primer pool amplified rearranged TRB by multiplex touch-down PCR. A single record per CDR3 protein comes from TCRdb applying MiXCR to the multiplex PCR reads. The table shows approximately 3,300 distinct CDR3 sequences, with roughly 26% occurring only once. The template was genomic DNA from peripheral blood, not RNA. The sequenced sample was blood. The receptors derive from a human donor with a solid tumor.

In its sample, this clonotype ranks as medium-sized. The chain links TRBV27 to TRBJ2-1; D might be TRBD1 or TRBD2, each matching 12 bases. V lost 3 bases to trimming and J lost 7 bases, with 25 bases between them. The CDR3 runs 18 residues. Germline V CDR1 and CDR2: MNHEY, SMNVEV (reference sequence). CDR3 nucleotide sequence: TGTGCCAGCAGTTTTCTAGCGGGGGGGACAGGGGGCAGGAATGAGCAGTTCTTC. It specifies CASSFLAGGTGGRNEQFF.

Relative to its sample, this clonotype is medium-sized. This rearrangement joins TRBV6-5 to TRBJ2-5; D gene unclear. The V end lost 6 bases, the J end lost 2 bases, and 13 bases lay between the germline ends. Germline CDR1 and CDR2: MNHEY and SVGAGI. This CDR3 has 14 amino acids. The CDR3 loop is CASRVTWVQETQYF. The CDR3 nucleotides read TGTGCCAGCAGAGTGACTTGGGTGCAAGAGACCCAGTACTTC.

Relative to its sample, this clonotype is medium-sized (0.01 to 0.1%). The rearrangement uses TRBV5-1 and TRBJ1-2; D possibly corresponds to TRBD1 (6 bases). The V end was cut by 0 bases, the J end by 4 bases, with 16 bases between. The germline CDR1 and CDR2 sequences are SGHRS and YFSETQ. This CDR3 region has 16 residues. CDR3 amino acids: CASSLANRVLTYGYTF. In DNA form, the CDR3 reads TGCGCCAGCAGCTTGGCTAACAGGGTGTTGACCTATGGCTACACCTTC. The full variable domain, rest sourced from reference TRBV5-1 and TRBJ1-2, is KAGVTQTPRYLIKTRGQQVTLSCSPISGHRSVSWYQQTPGQGLQFLFEYFSETQRNKGNFPGRFSGRQFSNSRSEMNVSTLELGDSALYLCASSLANRVLTYGYTFGSGTRLTVV.

By share, this clonotype ranks as large. The chain employs TRBV19 and TRBJ2-2; 7 bases fit TRBD1. The ends lost 7 bases at V and 2 bases at J; junction bases unmatched: 4. The CDR3 spans 14 residues. Germline lookup yields CDR1 LNHDA and CDR2 SQIVND (reference sequence). The CDR3 region has the DNA TGTGCCAGTACCGGGACAGTAAACACCGGGGAGCTGTTTTTT. Translating it yields CASTGTVNTGELFF.

This clonotype rates as medium-sized. For the CDR3, the DNA is TGTGCCAGCAGCTTGGTACTCAGGGGGCGGGAACACAATGAGCAGTTCTTC. It codes for CASSLVLRGREHNEQFF. V is TRBV5-4 and J is TRBJ2-1, with TRBD1 identical over 8 bases. The CDR3 spans 17 residues. V shed 0 bases and J 5 bases; nucleotides not matched to a gene: 10. Germline CDR1 SGHNT, CDR2 YYREEE (reference sequence).

The CDR3: CASSLDYYEQYF. The DNA of the CDR3 is TGCGCCAGCAGCTTGGACTACTACGAGCAGTACTTC. The chain joins TRBV5-1 to TRBJ2-7; no clear D gene. CDR1 is SGHRS and CDR2 is YFSETQ in the germline V gene. V was cut by 0 bases and J by 3 bases, with 4 bases left in between. CDR3 length equals 12 residues.

By sample share, this clonotype is medium-sized. The chain combines TRBV6-1 with TRBJ2-5, with 8 bases fitting TRBD2. The germline CDR1 and CDR2 sequences are MNHNS and SASEGT. The CDR3 covers 16 residues. J lost 5 bases, V lost 6 bases, and 14 bases had no gene match. CDR3 amino acids: CASRALRGGSGETQYF. The CDR3 DNA sequence: TGTGCCAGCAGGGCCCTTCGGGGGGGAAGTGGGGAGACCCAGTACTTC.

Sample share makes this clonotype medium-sized (0.01 to 0.1%). V usage is TRBV6-5 and J usage is TRBJ1-4; D remains ambiguous. The ends were cut back, 5 bases at V and 11 bases at J, with 12 bases in the middle. The germline gives CDR1 MNHEY, CDR2 SVGAGI. The CDR3 is made up of 12 amino acids. Here the CDR3 DNA reads TGTGCCAGCAGTCCGAACACCAGGAAACTGTTTTTT. Translated: CASSPNTRKLFF.

In its sample, this clonotype is medium-sized. The J gene is TRBJ2-5, the V gene TRBV6-2 or TRBV6-3; D unclear. This CDR3 is built from 13 residues. Between the trimmed V and J ends, which lost 6 bases and 7 bases, there was a span of 15 bases. Germline CDR1 reads MNHEY; CDR2 reads SVGEGT. CDR3: CASSPGAGVTQYF. The CDR3 coding sequence is TGTGCCAGCAGCCCCGGCGCCGGAGTGACCCAGTACTTC.

By sample fraction, this clonotype is medium-sized. The J gene is TRBJ1-5, the V gene TRBV6-5; D unresolved. The germline gives CDR1 MNHEY, CDR2 SVGAGI. V lost 5 bases and J lost 7, with 12 bases in between. The CDR3 extends over 13 amino acids. The CDR3 DNA follows: TGTGCCAGCAGTCCGTCTCGTGCACAGCCCCAGCATTTT. Translated, it gives CASSPSRAQPQHF.

This clonotype is labeled as medium-sized. This chain links TRBV6-2 or TRBV6-3 with TRBJ1-2; weak D call: TRBD1 (5 bases). The V gene's germline CDR1 is MNHEY and CDR2 SVGEGT. The ends were cut back, 3 bases at V and 2 bases at J, with 10 bases in the middle. The CDR3 length is 14 residues. The CDR3 region has the DNA TGTGCCAGCAGTTATGGGGGATGGAACTATGGCTACACCTTC. Translation gives CASSYGGWNYGYTF.

This clonotype is deemed medium-sized. V gene TRBV7-6 combines with J gene TRBJ2-3; D call uncertain. Germline V lookup: CDR1 SGHVS, CDR2 FNYEAQ. The CDR3 is 13 residues long. V was pared by 5 bases and J by 2 bases, with 8 bases between. The CDR3 sequence: CASSPVPTDTQYF. As DNA, the CDR3 is TGTGCCAGCAGCCCCGTGCCCACAGATACGCAGTATTTT.

A note on this clonotype: Given a much more abundant clone one base away, this may be a read error. The rearrangement uses TRBV5-4 and TRBJ1-6, with 7 bases matching TRBD1. This CDR3 comprises 14 residues. The germline CDR1 and CDR2 sequences are SGHNT and YYREEE (reference sequence). The V gene end was trimmed by 0 bases and the J gene end by 11 bases; junction bases not matched to a gene: 5. The CDR3 spells CASSLGQGRPPLHF. CDR3 DNA: TGTGCCAGCAGCTTGGGACAGGGACGGCCACCCCTCCACTTT.

V usage is TRBV6-2 or TRBV6-3 and J usage is TRBJ2-7, with 9 bases aligning to TRBD1. With 5 bases clipped from V and 2 bases from J, the junction kept 4 bases outside the gene matches. Per the germline V gene, CDR1 is MNHEY and CDR2 is SVGEGT. The CDR3 contains 14 residues. Written as DNA, the CDR3 is TGTGCCAGCAGTCAGACAGGGGGGGCCTACGAGCAGTACTTC. It is translated as CASSQTGGAYEQYF.

In this sample, this clonotype is medium-sized. This chain joins TRBV15 and TRBJ1-2, with D tentatively TRBD1 (6 bases). The CDR3 totals 15 residues. Germline assignment: CDR1 LNHNV and CDR2 YYDKDF (reference sequence). The V and J ends lost 1 base and 10 bases respectively, with 19 bases between them. The CDR3 here is CATSRVWKEGDPYTF. In DNA form, the CDR3 reads TGTGCCACCAGCAGAGTTTGGAAGGAGGGGGACCCCTACACCTTC.

This clonotype appeared a few times. The rearrangement uses TRBV20-1 and TRBJ2-7, with 8 bases identical to TRBD1. CDR3 length equals 14 residues. V shed 5 bases, J shed 1 base, and the junction held 7 bases outside the gene matches. Germline loops: CDR1 DFQATT, CDR2 SNEGSKA (reference sequence). Here the CDR3 reads CSAARDRQSYEQYF. In DNA, the CDR3 is TGCAGTGCTGCCCGGGACAGGCAATCCTACGAGCAGTACTTC.

By sample share, this clonotype is large. V gene TRBV27 combines with J gene TRBJ2-6; D not resolved. Germline V CDR1 and CDR2: MNHEY, SMNVEV (reference sequence). The V end was cut by 5 bases, the J end by 0 bases, with 8 bases between. This CDR3 spans 15 amino acids. The CDR3 nucleotides are TGTGCCAGCAGTCAATGGGGCTCTGGGGCCAACGTCCTGACTTTC. This codes for CASSQWGSGANVLTF. Full variable domain (remainder filled in from reference TRBV27 and TRBJ2-6): EAQVTQNPRYLITVTGKKLTVTCSQNMNHEYMSWYRQDPGLGLRQIYYSMNVEVTDKGDVPEGYKVSRKEKRNFPLILESPSPNQTSLYFCASSQWGSGANVLTFGAGSRLTVL.

This clonotype was detected a few times. The CDR3 protein is CASEYGGELFF. For the CDR3, the DNA is TGTGCCAGCGAATATGGCGGGGAGCTGTTTTTT. The chain recombines TRBV2 with TRBJ2-2; no clear D. Trimming stripped 8 bases from V and 7 bases from J, with 8 bases between. This CDR3 contains 11 residues. Germline values: CDR1 SNHLY, CDR2 FYNNEI.

The gene calls are TRBV4-1 and TRBJ2-3; D is ambiguous. The V and J ends lost 1 base and 6 bases respectively, with 8 bases between them. Germline V gene data show CDR1 as MGHRA and CDR2 as YSYEKL. The length of the CDR3 is 13 residues. CDR3: CASSQASLDTQYF. Written as DNA, the CDR3 is TGCGCCAGCAGCCAAGCGTCACTCGATACGCAGTATTTT.

Sample share makes this clonotype medium-sized. The rearrangement joins TRBV6-2 or TRBV6-3 to TRBJ2-3; no reliable D call. The CDR3 extends over 14 amino acids. V shed 0 bases and J shed 7 bases, with 11 bases lying between them. From germline, CDR1 is MNHEY and CDR2 SVGEGT. Written as DNA, the CDR3 is TGTGCCAGCAGTTACTCACCCGTTACCAATACGCAGTATTTT. This sequence encodes CASSYSPVTNTQYF.

This clonotype is medium-sized. The chain recombines TRBV24-1 with TRBJ2-3; D not resolved. The CDR3 has 13 amino acids. Germline V gene lookup returns CDR1 KGHDR and CDR2 SFDVKD. Trimming shortened V by 5 bases and J by 0 bases, and 5 bases separated the two germline ends. In DNA, the CDR3 is TGTGCCACCAGTGGTTCCAGCACAGATACGCAGTATTTT. This encodes CATSGSSTDTQYF.

This clonotype is labeled medium-sized. V usage is TRBV12-3 or TRBV12-4 and J usage is TRBJ1-5; 8 nucleotides match TRBD1. The V and J ends lost 6 bases and 0 bases, in that order; junction bases with no gene match: 1. The CDR3 contains 14 residues. The DNA of the CDR3 is TGTGCCAGCAGGACAGGGGCTAGCAATCAGCCCCAGCATTTT. It encodes CASRTGASNQPQHF.